Below, 21 T cell receptor beta chains from the same sample are listed, as sequenced in a study of sequential checkpoint blockade in melanoma. The method was immunoSEQ multiplex PCR; TCRdb's version includes in-frame clones alone and lacks a portion of them. The data hold fewer than 20,000 clones, with about 25% observed a single time. The sample's treatment: randomized to nivolumab then ipilimumab (arm A) or the reverse (arm B). The sample was tumor tissue (inferred from file names), taken from a patient given nivolumab and ipilimumab in sequence. The receptors here all came from a human donor with melanoma.

This clone was counted only a few times. The chain couples TRBV6-8 to TRBJ1-4, with unresolved D. The CDR3 is 12 amino acids. CDR1 MNHGY and CDR2 SAAAGT come from the germline V gene. V dropped 9 bases and J dropped 1 base, with 6 bases sitting between them. CDR3 DNA: TGTGCCAGTCAGGAAACTAATGAAAAACTGTTTTTT. Amino acid sequence: CASQETNEKLFF.

This clone has a handful of counts. For the CDR3, the DNA is TGTGCCAGCAGCCCGAGTAATAGCGGGAGTCGGGGCGGGGAGCTGTTTTTT. It translates to CASSPSNSGSRGGELFF. The chain uses TRBV11-3 and TRBJ2-2; 9 nucleotides match TRBD2. Unmatched junction bases numbered 14, after V lost 5 bases and J lost 7 bases. CDR1 and CDR2 (germline): SGHNT, YENEEA. This CDR3 is 17 amino acids long.

This chain's CDR3 is CATARGYSYEQYF. The DNA for the CDR3 is TGTGCCACGGCGAGGGGTTACTCCTACGAGCAGTACTTC. The chain combines TRBV6-8 with TRBJ2-7, with D possibly being TRBD1 or TRBD2 (5 bases each). CDR3 length: 13 amino acids. Trimming removed 10 bases from V and 0 bases from J, with 13 bases in between. The germline CDR1 and CDR2 sequences are MNHGY and SAAAGT.

This chain links TRBV28 with TRBJ2-1, with 9 positions matching TRBD1. Germline CDR1 and CDR2: MDHEN and SYDVKM. This CDR3 comprises 15 residues. V was clipped by 5 bases and J by 7 bases; unmatched bases: 9. CDR3 nucleotides: TGTGCCAGCAGTCCCGGGACAGGGACTTGGAATGAGCAGTTCTTC. Translated, it gives CASSPGTGTWNEQFF.

The V and J genes are TRBV10-3 and TRBJ2-7; no reliable D call. This CDR3 contains 13 residues. V lost 9 bases, J lost 4 bases, and 16 bases lay in between. Germline V CDR1 and CDR2: ENHRY, SYGVKD. The CDR3, as DNA: TGTGCCATAACTGCTCCAGTAATTTACGAGCAGTACTTC. It is translated as CAITAPVIYEQYF.

A few counts support this clone. The V and J genes are TRBV14 and TRBJ2-2, with 9 bases aligning to TRBD2. This CDR3 comprises 16 residues. V was clipped by 5 bases and J by 1 base; unmatched bases: 5. CDR1 is SGHDN and CDR2 is FVKESK in the germline V gene. CDR3 sequence (DNA): TGTGCCAGCAGCTACCGACTAGCGGTGAACACCGGGGAGCTGTTTTTT. As protein: CASSYRLAVNTGELFF.

The rearrangement joins TRBV18 to TRBJ1-1, with D possibly matching TRBD1 (5 bases). Trimming pared 3 bases from V and 4 bases from J, leaving 18 bases between. This CDR3 is 16 amino acids long. The germline V gene encodes CDR1 KGHSH and CDR2 LQKENI. Written as DNA, the CDR3 is TGTGCCAGCTCACCCGAACGGGGGAGCCCGGGCACTGAAGCTTTCTTT. Its translation is CASSPERGSPGTEAFF.

The chain recombines TRBV11-3 with TRBJ2-3, with D possibly matching TRBD2 (5 bases). The CDR3 runs to 19 residues. V was cut by 3 bases and J by 0 bases, with 22 bases left in between. Germline V lookup: CDR1 SGHNT, CDR2 YENEEA. The CDR3, as DNA: TGTGCCAGCAGCTTGTGTTTAGGGTTTCAACGGACTAGCACAGATACGCAGTATTTT. Amino acid sequence: CASSLCLGFQRTSTDTQYF.

This clone has just a few counts. The chain carries TRBV5-8 and TRBJ2-5, with no clear D. The CDR3 is made up of 13 amino acids. Germline V lookup: CDR1 SGHTS, CDR2 YDEGEE. V shed 2 bases and J shed 4 bases, with 9 bases lying between them. CDR3 in DNA: TGTGCCAGCAGCTTAGATCGAGGAGAGACCCAGTACTTC. This translates into CASSLDRGETQYF.

This clone was seen a few times. The J gene is TRBJ2-7, the V gene TRBV7-4; D is perhaps TRBD2 (6 bases). CDR1 is SGHVT and CDR2 is SQSDAQ in the germline V gene. The CDR3 has 13 residues. Deletions cut 4 bases from V and 4 bases from J, with 11 bases between. CDR3 nucleotide sequence: TGTGCCAGCAGCTCGGGACTCGGGTACGAGCAGTACTTC. It codes for CASSSGLGYEQYF.

The CDR3 DNA sequence: TGTGCCACCGGTAGGGGGACCTACGAGCAGTACTTC. Protein sequence: CATGRGTYEQYF. The chain combines TRBV6-8 with TRBJ2-7, with TRBD1 as a possible D gene (6 bases). Germline V gives CDR1 MNHGY, CDR2 SAAAGT. V was cut by 10 bases and J by 2 bases, with 12 bases left in between. The length of the CDR3 is 12 residues.

In its sample, this clone was seen a few times. The V and J genes are TRBV6-8 and TRBJ2-1; no clear D gene. CDR1 MNHGY and CDR2 SAAAGT come from the germline V gene. Trimming cost V 4 bases and J 8 bases, with 9 bases left between them. This CDR3 has 12 amino acids. The CDR3 loop is CASSSTEDEQFF. The CDR3 DNA reads TGTGCCAGCAGTTCGACGGAAGATGAGCAGTTCTTC.

This clone was counted a few times. The V call is TRBV11-3, the J call TRBJ2-7; TRBD2 matches at 8 bases. The CDR3 is 15 residues long. Trimming took 5 bases from V and 2 from J; bases not matched to a gene: 8. From germline, CDR1 is SGHNT and CDR2 YENEEA. DNA of the CDR3: TGTGCCAGCAGCCAAGGAAGCGGGGGACCCTACGAGCAGTACTTC. This encodes CASSQGSGGPYEQYF.

This chain links TRBV5-1 with TRBJ1-2, with a tentative D call TRBD1 (5 bases). Germline values: CDR1 SGHRS, CDR2 YFSETQ. This CDR3 comprises 14 residues. V lost 4 bases and J lost 4, with 14 bases in between. Here the CDR3 DNA reads TGCGCCAGCAGCCCTACCACAGGTACCTATGGCTACACCTTC. It translates to CASSPTTGTYGYTF. The complete variable domain, with remaining parts taken from reference TRBV5-1 and TRBJ1-2, reads KAGVTQTPRYLIKTRGQQVTLSCSPISGHRSVSWYQQTPGQGLQFLFEYFSETQRNKGNFPGRFSGRQFSNSRSEMNVSTLELGDSALYLCASSPTTGTYGYTFGSGTRLTVV.

This clone was observed a few times. The J gene is TRBJ2-3, the V gene TRBV9; D remains ambiguous. Per the germline V gene, CDR1 is SGDLS and CDR2 is YYNGEE. CDR3 length equals 15 residues. V lost 0 bases to trimming and J lost 0 bases, with 8 bases between them. The CDR3 region has the DNA TGTGCCAGCAGCGTAGCGGGCACTAGCACAGATACGCAGTATTTT. The encoded protein is CASSVAGTSTDTQYF.

This clone was detected a few times. The chain has TRBV11-3 and TRBJ2-7, with unresolved D. This CDR3 is built from 16 residues. The V gene lost 5 bases and the J gene lost 0 bases, with 17 bases spanning the gap. CDR1 and CDR2 (germline): SGHNT, YENEEA. This CDR3 reads CASSPTRDGPSYEQYF. For the CDR3, the DNA is TGTGCCAGCAGCCCTACCCGTGACGGGCCCTCCTACGAGCAGTACTTC.

This clone was picked up a small number of times. The chain recombines TRBV6-8 with TRBJ2-6; D tentatively reads TRBD1 or TRBD2 (7 bases each). This CDR3 contains 18 residues. CDR1 is MNHGY, CDR2 SAAAGT, per germline. The V end was cut by 2 bases, the J end by 2 bases, with 16 bases between. Here the CDR3 reads CASSYERQGGTGANVLTF. The CDR3, as DNA: TGTGCCAGCAGTTACGAGCGACAGGGAGGGACTGGGGCCAACGTCCTGACTTTC.

This clone was counted between two and nine times. This rearrangement joins TRBV6-8 to TRBJ1-1; D is unclear. The CDR3 sequence is 15 residues long. The germline gives CDR1 MNHGY, CDR2 SAAAGT. Trimming took 0 bases from V and 4 from J, leaving 12 bases between them. The CDR3 nucleotides are TGTGCCAGCAGTTACTCGATTAGGTTTTCCACTGAAGCTTTCTTT. Translation: CASSYSIRFSTEAFF.

This clone came up once. This chain joins TRBV19 and TRBJ1-2; 12 bases are shared with TRBD1. The J segment lost 5 bases and the V segment lost 7 bases, leaving 5 bases of the junction unmatched. This CDR3 is built from 14 residues. Germline CDR1 LNHDA, CDR2 SQIVND (reference sequence). The CDR3 DNA follows: TGTGCCAGTACGGGACAGGGGGCTAGGTATGGCTACACCTTC. Translating it yields CASTGQGARYGYTF.

The chain is built from TRBV14 and TRBJ2-2, with 7 bases matching TRBD1. The CDR3 has 14 residues. With V trimmed by 0 bases and J by 6 bases, 1 base remained unmatched. Germline values: CDR1 SGHDN, CDR2 FVKESK. The CDR3 coding sequence is TGTGCCAGCAGCCAAGAAGACAGGGCCGGGGAGCTGTTTTTT. Residues: CASSQEDRAGELFF.

The genes are TRBV6-8 and TRBJ2-5, with 8 bases identical to TRBD1. The CDR3 extends over 15 amino acids. V dropped 2 bases and J dropped 5; count of bases not matched to a gene: 7. Per the germline V gene, CDR1 is MNHGY and CDR2 is SAAAGT. The CDR3 DNA reads as TGTGCCAGCAGTTACGCAGGGGGCGCGCAGGAGACCCAGTACTTC. It yields the protein CASSYAGGAQETQYF.